A selection of T cell receptor beta chains follows, all from one sample in a study of T cells after yellow fever vaccination. TCRdb reprocessed the 5' RACE reads via MiXCR and lists one record per CDR3 protein. This table holds 300,000 or so distinct CDR3 sequences, roughly 9% found once. The sequencing here drew on CD4+ T cells sorted from PBMCs, taken 5 days after the yellow fever booster vaccination. All receptors come from a young man who received the YFV17D yellow fever vaccine. Each CDR3 is given with its conserved first and last residue. Fields, in order: V gene, D gene, J gene, clone size, CDR3 DNA, CDR3 protein. D genes are given only for firm matches. Only some rows state a clone size, as once, few, many or a class for expanded clones.

>TRBV12-3/TRBV12-4|TRBD2|TRBJ2-1|many
TGTGCCAGCAGTTTGCTCGGGGGGGCTTCCAATGAGCAGTTCTTC
CASSLLGGASNEQFF
>TRBV4-2|NA|TRBJ1-1|few
TGTGCCAGCAGCCAAGAGTTGCTCACTGAAGCTTTCTTT
CASSQELLTEAFF
>TRBV6-6|NA|TRBJ1-2|NA
TGTGCCAGCAGACCGGACAGAGGCTACACCTTC
CASRPDRGYTF
>TRBV5-1|TRBD1|TRBJ2-3|NA
TGCGCCAGAAGCCCGGGGACAGGGGGAACTACTAGCACAGATACGCAGTATTTT
CARSPGTGGTTSTDTQYF
>TRBV15|NA|TRBJ2-2|NA
TGTGCCACCAGCAGAGTTTCGAACACCGGGGAGCTGTTTTTT
CATSRVSNTGELFF
>TRBV4-3|TRBD2|TRBJ2-5|few
TGCGCCAGCAGCAAAAGGGTTCAGGGGACTAGCGTATCGAAGGAGACCCAGTACTTC
CASSKRVQGTSVSKETQYF
>TRBV12-3/TRBV12-4|NA|TRBJ2-3|NA
TGTGCCAGCAGTCCCCCCAAACTAGAGGGGGATGGTGATACGCAGTATTTT
CASSPPKLEGDGDTQYF
>TRBV10-3|NA|TRBJ2-5|NA
TGTGCCATCAGCGGGACTCCTAACCAAGAGACCCAGTACTTC
CAISGTPNQETQYF
>TRBV12-3/TRBV12-4|NA|TRBJ2-3|many
TGTGCCAGCAGTTTGTCAGGGACGGGCCTGGCGCAGTATTTT
CASSLSGTGLAQYF
>TRBV20-1|NA|TRBJ1-2|few
TGCAGTGCTAGATATAGATTCTATGGCTACACCTTC
CSARYRFYGYTF
>TRBV28|NA|TRBJ1-1|NA
TGTGCCAGCTGGAAGAGGGGGGAAACTGAAGCTTTCTTT
CASWKRGETEAFF
>TRBV4-3|NA|TRBJ2-7|many
TGCGCCAGCAGCCGGATAGGACAGCTCGACCCCTACGAGCAGTACTTC
CASSRIGQLDPYEQYF
>TRBV5-1|NA|TRBJ2-7|many
TGCGCCAGCAGCTTGGAAAGGGTCTACGAGCAGTACTTC
CASSLERVYEQYF
>TRBV20-1|NA|TRBJ2-3|NA
TGCAGTGCTAGAGAGGTTTGGCGGGGCTCCAGCACAGATACGCAGTATTTT
CSAREVWRGSSTDTQYF
>TRBV7-8|NA|TRBJ1-5|few
TGTGCCAGCAGATTAGAGAGCAATCAGCCCCAGCATTTT
CASRLESNQPQHF
>TRBV10-3|NA|TRBJ2-7|few
TGTGCCATCAGGGGGCCGAGCTACGAGCAGTACTTC
CAIRGPSYEQYF
>TRBV4-2|NA|TRBJ1-5|few
TGTGCCAGCAGCCAAGCGGGGAGGTTGGATCAGCCCCAGCATTTT
CASSQAGRLDQPQHF
>TRBV2|TRBD1|TRBJ1-1|NA
TGTGCCAGCAGTGGGGGGACAGGGCCGACTGAAGCTTTCTTT
CASSGGTGPTEAFF
>TRBV5-1|TRBD2|TRBJ2-3|many
TGCGCCAGCAGTGGGCTAGCGGGGGGTAGCACAGATACGCAGTATTTT
CASSGLAGGSTDTQYF
>TRBV7-9|NA|TRBJ2-3|few
TGTGCCAGCAGCTTAGGAGGAGGGTCTAGCACAGATACGCAGTATTTT
CASSLGGGSSTDTQYF
>TRBV12-3/TRBV12-4|NA|TRBJ2-5|NA
TGTGCCAGCAGCCTCCAACAGGGGACCCAGTACTTC
CASSLQQGTQYF
>TRBV7-9|NA|TRBJ2-6|many
TGTGCCAGCAGCGCCATTCGGGCTGGGGCCAACGTCCTGACTTTC
CASSAIRAGANVLTF
>TRBV2|TRBD1|TRBJ2-2|NA
TGTGCCAGCACTAAGGAACAGGGGACCGGGGAGCTGTTTTTT
CASTKEQGTGELFF
>TRBV20-1|NA|TRBJ1-2|NA
TGCAGTGCCCGGACCGGTGGCTACACCTTC
CSARTGGYTF
>TRBV5-1|NA|TRBJ2-7|many
TGCGCCAGCTCCTCAGCGACGGTCTATTACGAGCAGTACTTC
CASSSATVYYEQYF
>TRBV12-3/TRBV12-4|TRBD1|TRBJ1-3|few
TGTGCCAGCAGGAGCTACACAGGGGGGCCTGGAAACACCATATATTTT
CASRSYTGGPGNTIYF